Below are 24 T cell receptor beta chains sequenced from a single sample in a study of PD-1 blockade in mismatch repair-deficient tumors. The data were produced by immunoSEQ multiplex PCR, yet TCRdb's version contains in-frame clones alone and is incomplete. The table records 120,000 or so clones, about 85% of them present only once. The sequenced sample was peripheral blood, obtained 44 weeks after starting pembrolizumab. Receptors originate from an adult with mismatch repair-deficient cancer.

Of note for this clone: Other DNA variants within this sample encode the same CDR3. V gene TRBV5-1 combines with J gene TRBJ2-7; D unclear. This CDR3 is 13 amino acids long. Trimming removed 0 bases at V and 0 bases at J, with 4 bases between. Per the germline V gene, CDR1 is SGHRS and CDR2 is YFSETQ. Written as DNA, the CDR3 is TGCGCCAGCAGCTTGGCAGGCTCCTACGAGCAGTACTTC. Translation: CASSLAGSYEQYF. Complete variable domain (other parts from reference TRBV5-1 and TRBJ2-7): KAGVTQTPRYLIKTRGQQVTLSCSPISGHRSVSWYQQTPGQGLQFLFEYFSETQRNKGNFPGRFSGRQFSNSRSEMNVSTLELGDSALYLCASSLAGSYEQYFGPGTRLTVT.

This clone was picked up one time. V and J are TRBV5-1 and TRBJ2-3; weak D call: TRBD1 (5 bases). Germline CDR1 reads SGHRS; CDR2 reads YFSETQ. The CDR3 contains 13 residues. Trimming cost V 5 bases and J 6 bases, with 13 bases left between them. CDR3 bases: TGCGCCAGCAGACGGCAGGGCCGGGATACGCAGTATTTT. Encoded protein: CASRRQGRDTQYF.

The rearrangement uses TRBV6-6 and TRBJ1-1; no clear D. V lost 7 bases, J lost 3 bases, and 15 bases lay in between. Germline V gene sequence: CDR1 MNHNY, CDR2 SVGAGI (reference sequence). The CDR3 is 14 residues long. The CDR3 sequence is CASTFGDGYTEAFF. The CDR3 region has the DNA TGTGCCAGCACGTTTGGGGATGGATACACTGAAGCTTTCTTT.

The chain has TRBV5-6 and TRBJ1-2; tentatively, D is TRBD1 (6 bases). The V end lost 0 bases, the J end lost 0 bases, and 9 bases lay between the germline ends. Germline V gene data show CDR1 as SGHDT and CDR2 as YYEEEE. The CDR3 has 15 amino acids. CDR3 coding DNA: TGTGCCAGCAGCTTGGTGGACAGCCCTAACTATGGCTACACCTTC. Translating it yields CASSLVDSPNYGYTF.

The chain is built from TRBV6-5 and TRBJ2-1, with TRBD1 matching over 9 bases. The CDR3 contains 16 residues. Germline assignment: CDR1 MNHEY and CDR2 SVGAGI. J lost 7 bases, V lost 2 bases, and 9 bases had no gene match. CDR3 nucleotides: TGTGCCAGCAGTTACCCGAGACAGGGGGGGTTGAATGAGCAGTTCTTC. Amino acid sequence: CASSYPRQGGLNEQFF.

The V and J genes are TRBV29-1 and TRBJ1-2, with D possibly matching TRBD1 (5 bases). CDR3 size: 14 residues. With 4 bases removed from V and 6 bases from J, the gap between germline ends came to 18 bases. The germline CDR1 and CDR2 sequences are SQVTM and ANQGSEA. CDR3 region: CSVGVQGQGNGYTF. The CDR3 DNA is TGCAGCGTTGGGGTTCAGGGTCAGGGTAATGGCTACACCTTC.

The chain combines TRBV6-5 with TRBJ2-1; 16 nucleotides agree with TRBD2. Germline V gives CDR1 MNHEY, CDR2 SVGAGI. The CDR3 is 16 residues long. Losses at the gene ends were 4 bases for V and 9 bases for J; bases not matched to a gene: 6. The CDR3 here is CASSFGTSGRAGEQFF. The CDR3 DNA follows: TGTGCCAGCAGTTTTGGGACTAGCGGGAGGGCGGGTGAGCAGTTCTTC.

The chain is built from TRBV27 and TRBJ2-1; TRBD2 agrees at 7 bases. With V trimmed by 5 bases and J by 2 bases, 3 bases remained unmatched. The germline V gene encodes CDR1 MNHEY and CDR2 SMNVEV (reference sequence). The CDR3 runs to 14 residues. In nucleotides, the CDR3 is TGTGCCAGCAGTCTGGCGGGAGCCTACAATGAGCAGTTCTTC. Protein product: CASSLAGAYNEQFF.

This clone appeared many times. The CDR3 is CASSIPAREHQPQHF. The CDR3 DNA is TGTGCCAGTAGTATCCCCGCCAGGGAGCATCAGCCCCAGCATTTT. This chain links TRBV19 with TRBJ1-5, with D tentatively TRBD1 (5 bases). CDR1 is LNHDA, CDR2 SQIVND, per germline (reference sequence). The V end was cut by 3 bases, the J end by 5 bases, with 14 bases between. This CDR3 is 15 amino acids long.

The V gene is TRBV27, the J gene TRBJ2-7; TRBD1 might be the D (6 bases). The V gene's germline CDR1 is MNHEY and CDR2 SMNVEV (reference sequence). This CDR3 comprises 17 residues. Trimming removed 5 bases from V and 4 bases from J, with 24 bases in between. The CDR3 coding sequence is TGTGCCAGCAGTCCTAACCACAGGGAGAGAAACGGTTACGAGCAGTACTTC. It encodes CASSPNHRERNGYEQYF.

The genes are TRBV5-4 and TRBJ2-1; D not certain. V gave up 0 bases and J gave up 3 bases, with 13 bases separating them. From germline, CDR1 is SGHNT and CDR2 YYREEE (reference sequence). There are 16 residues in the CDR3. DNA for the CDR3: TGTGCCAGCAGCTTGGCCGTGGGTATCGACTACAATGAGCAGTTCTTC. Its protein product is CASSLAVGIDYNEQFF.

This clone was observed a few times. The junction does not match germline at one end; this may be a read error. The chain has TRBV6-5 and TRBJ2-3; 8 bases match TRBD2. The CDR3 runs to 12 residues. CDR1 MNHEY and CDR2 SVGAGI come from the germline V gene. The CDR3 nucleotides read TGTGCCAGCAGTTCGTGGACTAGCTCCCCGCATTTT. Residues: CASSSWTSSPHF.

In DNA, the CDR3 is TGCGCCAGCAGTGAGCCTGCGGGAACCTCCTACGAGCAGTACTTC. Its protein is CASSEPAGTSYEQYF. The chain employs TRBV10-2 and TRBJ2-7, with a weak D call TRBD2 (6 bases). Trimming took 2 bases from V and 0 from J, leaving 11 bases between them. The CDR3 spans 15 residues. Per germline, CDR1 WSHSY and CDR2 SAAADI.

The rearrangement links TRBV7-2 to TRBJ2-3; either TRBD1 or TRBD2 may supply D (5 bases each). Germline V gives CDR1 SGHTA, CDR2 FQGNSA. V lost 5 bases to trimming and J lost 0 bases, with 12 bases between them. This CDR3 comprises 15 residues. CDR3 sequence (DNA): TGTGCCAGCAGCCCTTGGGACCCTAGCACAGATACGCAGTATTTT. This translates into CASSPWDPSTDTQYF.

The chain couples TRBV5-4 to TRBJ2-2; 10 bases are a match to TRBD1. Germline loops: CDR1 SGHNT, CDR2 YYREEE (reference sequence). V shed 0 bases and J 7 bases; nucleotides not matched to a gene: 6. The CDR3 is 16 amino acids. This chain's CDR3 is CASSLVVTGGLGELFF. CDR3 nucleotides: TGTGCCAGCAGCTTGGTGGTGACAGGGGGCCTCGGGGAGCTGTTTTTT.

This rearrangement joins TRBV7-6 to TRBJ2-6, with a weak D call TRBD1 (6 bases). The CDR3 contains 18 residues. Trimming stripped 0 bases from V and 4 bases from J, with 16 bases between. Germline assignment: CDR1 SGHVS and CDR2 FNYEAQ. The CDR3 region has the DNA TGTGCCAGCAGCTTAGCGCTAACCCAGGGGTTAGGGGCCAACGTCCTGACTTTC. It specifies CASSLALTQGLGANVLTF.

This clone was counted a few times. The DNA of the CDR3 is TGTGCCAGTAGTACCCCTACGGGGGGGAGGCCCTACGAGCAGTACTTC. Translated: CASSTPTGGRPYEQYF. The chain is built from TRBV19 and TRBJ2-7, with TRBD2 matching over 8 bases. CDR1 is LNHDA, CDR2 SQIVND, per germline (reference sequence). There are 16 residues in the CDR3. J gave up 2 bases and V 4 bases, and 10 bases lay outside the gene matches. Supplemented by reference TRBV19 and TRBJ2-7, the full variable domain reads DGGITQSPKYLFRKEGQNVTLSCEQNLNHDAMYWYRQDPGQGLRLIYYSQIVNDFQKGDIAEGYSVSREKKESFPLTVTSAQKNPTAFYLCASSTPTGGRPYEQYFGPGTRLTVT.

The CDR3 nucleotides read TGTGCCAGCAGTGGGCTGGTGGGAACTGAAGCTTTCTTT. This sequence encodes CASSGLVGTEAFF. The rearrangement links TRBV2 to TRBJ1-1; D gene ambiguous. Per the germline V gene, CDR1 is SNHLY and CDR2 is FYNNEI. This CDR3 comprises 13 residues. V lost 4 bases and J 5 bases, leaving 11 bases between the germline ends.

V and J are TRBV13 and TRBJ2-1; possible D gene TRBD1, 5 bases. The CDR3 runs 15 residues. Trimming pared 5 bases from V and 0 bases from J, leaving 11 bases between. Germline loops: CDR1 PRHDT, CDR2 FYEKMQ (reference sequence). CDR3: CASSTAGHSYNEQFF. CDR3 nucleotide sequence: TGTGCCAGCAGCACCGCAGGGCACTCCTACAATGAGCAGTTCTTC.

This chain links TRBV5-4 with TRBJ2-5, with D possibly matching TRBD2 (6 bases). The CDR3 covers 16 residues. The ends were cut back, 6 bases at V and 1 base at J, with 19 bases in the middle. CDR1 and CDR2 from the germline V gene are SGHNT and YYREEE (reference sequence). CDR3 sequence: CASTTARGGTQETQYF. The CDR3 DNA is TGTGCCAGCACGACAGCCCGAGGCGGGACCCAAGAGACCCAGTACTTC.

This chain joins TRBV6-1 and TRBJ2-7; unclear D gene. The CDR3 totals 15 residues. Germline lookup yields CDR1 MNHNS and CDR2 SASEGT. V shed 1 base and J shed 4 bases, with 14 bases lying between them. Here the CDR3 DNA reads TGTGCCAGCAGTGAAGAAATCTGGGGTTCGTACGAGCAGTACTTC. Protein product: CASSEEIWGSYEQYF.

This chain links TRBV7-9 with TRBJ2-2; D may be TRBD1 (5 bases). Deletions cut 1 base from V and 2 bases from J, with 17 bases between. The length of the CDR3 is 18 residues. Germline-derived CDR1 and CDR2 are SEHNR and FQNEAQ (reference sequence). The CDR3 nucleotides are TGTGCCAGCAGCTTAGGGTTGGGCCAGGGTTACAACACCGGGGAGCTGTTTTTT. It is translated as CASSLGLGQGYNTGELFF.

This sequence joins TRBV6-1 and TRBJ2-5; D possibly matches TRBD1 or TRBD2 (6 bases each). Germline values: CDR1 MNHNS, CDR2 SASEGT. Trimming pared 5 bases from V and 5 bases from J, leaving 18 bases between. There are 15 residues in the CDR3. CDR3 in amino acids: CASSSEGGTGETQYF. CDR3 in DNA: TGTGCCAGCAGTTCAGAAGGGGGGACGGGGGAGACCCAGTACTTC.

V is TRBV9 and J is TRBJ2-7; TRBD1 is a possible D gene (6 bases). CDR1 is SGDLS, CDR2 YYNGEE, per germline. Trimming removed 3 bases at V and 5 bases at J, with 12 bases between. The CDR3 runs 13 residues. CDR3 nucleotides: TGTGCCAGCAGCGGACAGGCAGACCACGAGCAGTACTTC. This gives the protein CASSGQADHEQYF. Complete variable domain (other parts from reference TRBV9 and TRBJ2-7): DSGVTQTPKHLITATGQRVTLRCSPRSGDLSVYWYQQSLDQGLQFLIQYYNGEERAKGNILERFSAQQFPDLHSELNLSSLELGDSALYFCASSGQADHEQYFGPGTRLTVT.